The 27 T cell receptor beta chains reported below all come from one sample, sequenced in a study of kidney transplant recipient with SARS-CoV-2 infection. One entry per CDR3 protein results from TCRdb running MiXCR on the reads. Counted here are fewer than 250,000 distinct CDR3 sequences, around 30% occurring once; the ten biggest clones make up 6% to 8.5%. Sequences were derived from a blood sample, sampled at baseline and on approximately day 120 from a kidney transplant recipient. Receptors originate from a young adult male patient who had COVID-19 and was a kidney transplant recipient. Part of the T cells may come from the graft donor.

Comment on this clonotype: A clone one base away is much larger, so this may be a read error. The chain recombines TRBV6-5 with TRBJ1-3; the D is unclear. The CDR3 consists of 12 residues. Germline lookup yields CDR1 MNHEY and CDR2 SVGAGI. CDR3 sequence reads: CACSPPGYTIYF. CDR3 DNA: TGTGCCTGCAGTCCTCCCGGTTACACCATATATTTT.

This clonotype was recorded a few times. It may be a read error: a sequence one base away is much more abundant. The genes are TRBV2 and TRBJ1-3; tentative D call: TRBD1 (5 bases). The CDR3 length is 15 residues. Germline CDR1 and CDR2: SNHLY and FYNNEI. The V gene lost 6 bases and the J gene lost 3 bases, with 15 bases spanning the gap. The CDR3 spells CASRRGLESGNTIYF. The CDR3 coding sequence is TGTGCCAGCAGGCGGGGCCTTGAAAGTGGAAACACCATATATTTT.

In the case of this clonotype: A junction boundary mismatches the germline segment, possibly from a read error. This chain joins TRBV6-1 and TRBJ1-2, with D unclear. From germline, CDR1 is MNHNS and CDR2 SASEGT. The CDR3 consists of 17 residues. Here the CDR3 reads CASSTLPGGRKTYGYAF. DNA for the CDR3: TGTGCCAGCAGTACTCTGCCAGGTGGGAGAAAGACCTATGGCTACGCCTTC.

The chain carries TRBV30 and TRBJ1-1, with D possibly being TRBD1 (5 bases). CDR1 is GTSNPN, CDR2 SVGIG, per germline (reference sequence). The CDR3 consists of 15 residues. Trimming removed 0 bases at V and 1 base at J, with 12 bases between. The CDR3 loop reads CAWSVGWGRNTEAFF. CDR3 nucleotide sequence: TGTGCCTGGAGTGTAGGGTGGGGCAGGAACACTGAAGCTTTCTTT.

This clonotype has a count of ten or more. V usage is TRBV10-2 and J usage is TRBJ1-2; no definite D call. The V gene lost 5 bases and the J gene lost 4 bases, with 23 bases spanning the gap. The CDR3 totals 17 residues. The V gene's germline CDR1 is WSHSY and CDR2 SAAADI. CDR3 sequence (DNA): TGCGCCAGCAGTTTCCTTATCACTTCTAGAAAGACCTATGGCTACACCTTC. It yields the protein CASSFLITSRKTYGYTF.

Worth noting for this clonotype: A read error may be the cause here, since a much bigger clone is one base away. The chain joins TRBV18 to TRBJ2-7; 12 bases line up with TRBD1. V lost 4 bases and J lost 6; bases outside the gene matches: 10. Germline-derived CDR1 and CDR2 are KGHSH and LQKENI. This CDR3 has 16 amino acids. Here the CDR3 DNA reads TGTGCCAGCTCACAGGGGAGGGACAGGGGGCCCTGCGAGCAGTACTTC. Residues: CASSQGRDRGPCEQYF.

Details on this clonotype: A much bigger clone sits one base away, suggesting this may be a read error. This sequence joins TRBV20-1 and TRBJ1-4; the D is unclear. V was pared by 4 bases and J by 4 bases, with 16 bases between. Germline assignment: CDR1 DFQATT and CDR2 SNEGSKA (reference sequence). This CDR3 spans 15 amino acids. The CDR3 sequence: CSATSGLLYNEKLFF. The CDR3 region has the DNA TGCAGTGCTACCAGCGGACTGCTTTATAATGAAAAACTGTTTTTT.

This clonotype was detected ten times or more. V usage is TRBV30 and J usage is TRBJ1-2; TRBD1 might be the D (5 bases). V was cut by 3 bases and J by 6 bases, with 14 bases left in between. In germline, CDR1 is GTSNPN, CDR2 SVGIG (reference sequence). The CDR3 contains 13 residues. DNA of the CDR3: TGTGCCTGGAGACCGGACCGGGACGATGGCTACACCTTC. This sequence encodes CAWRPDRDDGYTF.

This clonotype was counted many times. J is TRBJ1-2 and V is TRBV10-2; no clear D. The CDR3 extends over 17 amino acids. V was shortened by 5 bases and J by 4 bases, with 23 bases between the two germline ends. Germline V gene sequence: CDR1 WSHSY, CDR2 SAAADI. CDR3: CASSLMFTSRKTYGYTF. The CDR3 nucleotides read TGCGCCAGCAGTTTAATGTTCACTTCTAGAAAGACCTATGGCTACACCTTC.

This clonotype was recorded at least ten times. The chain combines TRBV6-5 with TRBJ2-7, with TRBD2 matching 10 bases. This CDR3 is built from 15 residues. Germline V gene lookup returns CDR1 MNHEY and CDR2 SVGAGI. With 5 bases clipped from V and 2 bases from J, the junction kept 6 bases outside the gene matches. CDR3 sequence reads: CASSNHLAGAYEQYF. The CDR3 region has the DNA TGTGCCAGCAGTAACCACCTAGCGGGAGCCTACGAGCAGTACTTC.

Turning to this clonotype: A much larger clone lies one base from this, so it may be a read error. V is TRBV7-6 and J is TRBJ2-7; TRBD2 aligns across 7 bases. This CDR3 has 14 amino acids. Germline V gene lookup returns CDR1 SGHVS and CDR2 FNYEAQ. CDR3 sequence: CASNLGDYPYEQYF. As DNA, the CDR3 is TGTGCCAGCAACTTAGGGGACTACCCCTACGAGCAGTACTTC.

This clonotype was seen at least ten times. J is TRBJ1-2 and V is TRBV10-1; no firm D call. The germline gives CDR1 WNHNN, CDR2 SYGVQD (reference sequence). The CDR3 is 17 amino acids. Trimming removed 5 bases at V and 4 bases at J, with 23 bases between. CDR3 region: CASSHARRSRKTYGYTF. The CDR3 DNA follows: TGCGCCAGCAGTCATGCGCGAAGATCGCGAAAGACCTATGGCTACACCTTC.

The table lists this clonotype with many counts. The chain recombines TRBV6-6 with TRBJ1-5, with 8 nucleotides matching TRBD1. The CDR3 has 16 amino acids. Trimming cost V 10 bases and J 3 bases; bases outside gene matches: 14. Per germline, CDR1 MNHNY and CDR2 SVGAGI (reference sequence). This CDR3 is CAIRPRDRLDNQPQHF. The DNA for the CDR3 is TGTGCCATCCGCCCCCGGGACAGGTTGGACAATCAGCCCCAGCATTTT.

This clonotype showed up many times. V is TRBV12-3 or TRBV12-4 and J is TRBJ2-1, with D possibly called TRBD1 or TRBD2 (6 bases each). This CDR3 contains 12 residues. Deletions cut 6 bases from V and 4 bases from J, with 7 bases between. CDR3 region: CASRGGYNEQFF. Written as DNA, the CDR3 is TGTGCCAGCAGAGGGGGGTACAATGAGCAGTTCTTC.

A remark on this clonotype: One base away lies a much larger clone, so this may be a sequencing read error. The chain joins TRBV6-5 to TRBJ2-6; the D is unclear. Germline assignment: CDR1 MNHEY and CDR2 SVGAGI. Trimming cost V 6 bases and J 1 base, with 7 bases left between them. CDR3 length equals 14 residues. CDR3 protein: CASSARSGANVLTF. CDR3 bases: TGTGCCAGCAGCGCAAGGTCTGGGGCCAACGTCCTGACTTTC.

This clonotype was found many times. The CDR3 bases are TGCGCCAGCAGTGAGAGGAGAAGATCGCGAAAGACCTATGGCTACACCTTC. The encoded protein is CASSERRRSRKTYGYTF. The rearrangement joins TRBV10-1 to TRBJ1-2; D is ambiguous. The germline V and J ends were trimmed by 2 bases and 4 bases, with 20 bases remaining between them. Germline loops: CDR1 WNHNN, CDR2 SYGVQD (reference sequence). The CDR3 runs 17 residues.

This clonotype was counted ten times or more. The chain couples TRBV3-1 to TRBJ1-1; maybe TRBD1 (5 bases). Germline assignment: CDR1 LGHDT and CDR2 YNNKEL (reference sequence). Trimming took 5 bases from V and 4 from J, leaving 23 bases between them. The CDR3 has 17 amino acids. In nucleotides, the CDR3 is TGTGCCAGCAGCGTTGGGGGTCCCATTTCAATTCGCACTGAAGCTTTCTTT. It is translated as CASSVGGPISIRTEAFF.

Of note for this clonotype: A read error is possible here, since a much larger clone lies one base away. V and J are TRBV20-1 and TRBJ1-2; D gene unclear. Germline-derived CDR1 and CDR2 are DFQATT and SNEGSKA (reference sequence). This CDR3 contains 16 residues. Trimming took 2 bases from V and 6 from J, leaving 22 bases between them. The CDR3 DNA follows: TGCAGTGCTAGATTTCCGCTGTTTCGAAAGACCCATGGCTACACCTTC. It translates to CSARFPLFRKTHGYTF.

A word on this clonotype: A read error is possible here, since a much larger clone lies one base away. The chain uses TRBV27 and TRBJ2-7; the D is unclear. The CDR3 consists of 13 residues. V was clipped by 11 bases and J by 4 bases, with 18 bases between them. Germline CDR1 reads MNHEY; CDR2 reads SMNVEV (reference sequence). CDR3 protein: CAGSRTIRYEQYF. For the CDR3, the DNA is TGTGCCGGCTCGCGGACCATCCGATACGAGCAGTACTTC.

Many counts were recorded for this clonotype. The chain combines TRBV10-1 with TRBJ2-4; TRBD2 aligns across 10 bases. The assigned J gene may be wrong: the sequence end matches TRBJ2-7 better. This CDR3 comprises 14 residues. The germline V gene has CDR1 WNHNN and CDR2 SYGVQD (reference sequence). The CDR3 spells CASSELAGSYEQYF. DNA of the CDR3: TGCGCCAGCAGTGAACTAGCGGGGTCCTACGAGCAGTACTTC.

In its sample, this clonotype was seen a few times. The CDR3 DNA sequence: TGTGCCAGCAGGGCCCTAGGAGCTAGCGGCAAGACTAGCGGGAGCACCGGGGAGCTGTTTTTT. As protein: CASRALGASGKTSGSTGELFF. The chain links TRBV6-1 to TRBJ2-2, with TRBD2 identical over 12 bases. This CDR3 comprises 21 residues. Germline CDR1 and CDR2: MNHNS and SASEGT. Germline trimming cut 6 bases from V and 4 bases from J; bases unmatched to any gene: 21.

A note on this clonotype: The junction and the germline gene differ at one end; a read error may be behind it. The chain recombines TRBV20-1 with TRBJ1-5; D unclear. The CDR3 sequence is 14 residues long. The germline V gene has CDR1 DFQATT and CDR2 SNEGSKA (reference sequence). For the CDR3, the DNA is TGCAGTGCTAGAAAGCCGGATAGCAATCAGCCCCAGCAGTTT. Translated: CSARKPDSNQPQQF.

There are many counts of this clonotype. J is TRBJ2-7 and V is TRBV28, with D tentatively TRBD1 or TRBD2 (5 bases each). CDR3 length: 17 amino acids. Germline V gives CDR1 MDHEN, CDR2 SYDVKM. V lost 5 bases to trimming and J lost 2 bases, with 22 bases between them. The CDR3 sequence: CASSGNRDPSRPYEQYF. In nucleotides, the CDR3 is TGTGCCAGCAGTGGAAACCGGGACCCCAGCAGACCCTACGAGCAGTACTTC.

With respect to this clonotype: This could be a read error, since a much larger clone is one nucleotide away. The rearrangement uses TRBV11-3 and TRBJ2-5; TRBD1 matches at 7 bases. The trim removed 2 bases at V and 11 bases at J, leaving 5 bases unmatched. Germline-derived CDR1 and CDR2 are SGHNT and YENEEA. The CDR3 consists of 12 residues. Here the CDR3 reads CASSLTGATQYF. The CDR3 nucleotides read TGTGCCAGCAGCTTAACAGGGGCGACGCAGTACTTC.

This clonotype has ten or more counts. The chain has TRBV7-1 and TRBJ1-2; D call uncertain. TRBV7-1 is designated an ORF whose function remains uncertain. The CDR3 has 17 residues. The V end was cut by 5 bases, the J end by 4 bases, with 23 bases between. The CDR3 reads CASSTSTHEGKTYGYTF. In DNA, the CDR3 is TGTGCCAGCAGCACATCTACTCACGAGGGAAAGACCTATGGCTACACCTTC.

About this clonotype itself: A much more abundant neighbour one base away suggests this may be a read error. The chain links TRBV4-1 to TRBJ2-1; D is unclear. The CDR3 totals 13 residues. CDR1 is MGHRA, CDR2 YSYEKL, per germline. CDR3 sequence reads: CACSQVVSYEQFF. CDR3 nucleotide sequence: TGCGCCTGCAGCCAAGTAGTCAGCTATGAGCAGTTCTTC.

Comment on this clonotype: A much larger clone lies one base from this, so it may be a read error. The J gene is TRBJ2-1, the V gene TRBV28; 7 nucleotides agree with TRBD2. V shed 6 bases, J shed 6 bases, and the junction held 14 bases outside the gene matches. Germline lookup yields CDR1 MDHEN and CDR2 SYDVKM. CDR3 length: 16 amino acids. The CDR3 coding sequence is TGTGCCAGCAGCTCTCTTTTCGGTCGGGGGGTCAATGAGCAGTTCTTC. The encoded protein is CASSSLFGRGVNEQFF.